These T cell receptor beta chains were read from a single sample in a study of OX40 agonist ivuxolimab in advanced cancers. Measured with immunoSEQ multiplex PCR; TCRdb has only the in-frame clones, and not every one. The repertoire holds around 84,000 clones, 94% seen once, with 8% to 13% in the top ten. Here the sequenced sample was CD4+ or CD8+ T cells sorted from blood, taken in a trial of the OX40 agonist ivuxolimab. All receptors derive from an adult with an advanced solid tumor such as melanoma, head and neck, liver or kidney cancer. The CDR3 runs from the conserved cysteine through the conserved F or W. Each record gives: CDR3 DNA, CDR3 protein, CDR3 length, D gene, V gene, J gene, clone size. The D gene is left open where the match is weak. Rows give clone size only sometimes, using once, few, many, or a class for an expanded clone.

DNA: TGTGCCAGCAGTGCAGGGAGCAGTGAAAAACTGTTTTTT
CDR3: CASSAGSSEKLFF
length: 13
D: -
V: TRBV9
J: TRBJ1-4
size: -

DNA: TGTGCCACCAGCAGAGTTCTAGCGGGAGCCAGGGACGAGCAGTACTTC
CDR3: CATSRVLAGARDEQYF
length: 16
D: TRBD2
V: TRBV15
J: TRBJ2-7
size: -

DNA: TGTGCCAGCAGCTTAGAAGCAGGGCACAGGGGGCGAGGGTACGAGCAGTACTTC
CDR3: CASSLEAGHRGRGYEQYF
length: 18
D: TRBD1
V: TRBV11-2
J: TRBJ2-7
size: -

DNA: TGTGCCAGCAGTCGAGGGACTAGCGGGAGTAATGAGCAGTTCTTC
CDR3: CASSRGTSGSNEQFF
length: 15
D: TRBD2
V: TRBV27
J: TRBJ2-1
size: -

DNA: TGTGCCAGCAGCGTAGCTAGCGGGATATCCTACGAGCAGTACTTC
CDR3: CASSVASGISYEQYF
length: 15
D: TRBD2
V: TRBV9
J: TRBJ2-7
size: -

DNA: TGTGCCAGCAGTGTTGGTCTAGCGGGAGAGTTCGGGGAGCTGTTTTTT
CDR3: CASSVGLAGEFGELFF
length: 16
D: TRBD2
V: TRBV6-4
J: TRBJ2-2
size: -

DNA: TGTGCCAGCAGCCAAGGGCACCACCCAGATACGCAGTATTTT
CDR3: CASSQGHHPDTQYF
length: 14
D: -
V: TRBV14
J: TRBJ2-3
size: -

DNA: TGTGCCAGCGACAGGGGTATGAACACTGAAGCTTTCTTT
CDR3: CASDRGMNTEAFF
length: 13
D: TRBD1
V: TRBV19
J: TRBJ1-1
size: once

DNA: TGTGCCAGCAGCGCCCAAACGGGAGGCCTCTACAATGAGCAGTTCTTC
CDR3: CASSAQTGGLYNEQFF
length: 16
D: TRBD2
V: TRBV9
J: TRBJ2-1
size: -

DNA: TGTGCCAGCAGCGTAGATAAGGGGGCGGACTATGGCTACACCTTC
CDR3: CASSVDKGADYGYTF
length: 15
D: TRBD1
V: TRBV9
J: TRBJ1-2
size: -

DNA: TGTGCCAGTAGTAGCCACGGCGGGGCCGGGGAGCTGTTTTTT
CDR3: CASSSHGGAGELFF
length: 14
D: -
V: TRBV19
J: TRBJ2-2
size: -

DNA: TGTGCCAGCAGAAACGGGGGGTCCTACGAGCAGTACTTC
CDR3: CASRNGGSYEQYF
length: 13
D: TRBD2
V: TRBV7-2
J: TRBJ2-7
size: -

DNA: TGTGCCAGCAGCTATCCGGGCGGGCTAGCGGGAGTGGTAGATACGCAGTATTTT
CDR3: CASSYPGGLAGVVDTQYF
length: 18
D: TRBD2
V: TRBV7-8
J: TRBJ2-3
size: -

DNA: TGTGCCACCACAATATACCGAGGGGAGCACAATCAGCCCCAGCATTTT
CDR3: CATTIYRGEHNQPQHF
length: 16
D: -
V: TRBV19
J: TRBJ1-5
size: -

DNA: TGTGCCAGCAGCGGACGGTTCCGTAATGAGCAGTTCTTC
CDR3: CASSGRFRNEQFF
length: 13
D: -
V: TRBV5-4
J: TRBJ2-1
size: -

DNA: TGTGCCAGCAGCTTAGAAGGTGGGACCTCCTACGAGCAGTACTTC
CDR3: CASSLEGGTSYEQYF
length: 15
D: -
V: TRBV7-9
J: TRBJ2-7
size: -

DNA: TGTGCCAGCAGAGGGGGACTAGCGGGAGTGCATGAGCAGTTCTTC
CDR3: CASRGGLAGVHEQFF
length: 15
D: TRBD2
V: TRBV2
J: TRBJ2-1
size: -

DNA: TGTGCCAGCAGCTTGGTAGGACAGGGGGAAGAGACCCAGTACTTC
CDR3: CASSLVGQGEETQYF
length: 15
D: TRBD1
V: TRBV5-4
J: TRBJ2-5
size: -

DNA: TGTGCCAGCAGTGAATCTAGGACAGGTGCACAGTTCTTC
CDR3: CASSESRTGAQFF
length: 13
D: TRBD1
V: TRBV25-1
J: TRBJ2-1
size: -

DNA: TGTGCCAGCACCTCCGGTGGGGGGCGGTTTGATCAGCCCCAGCATTTT
CDR3: CASTSGGGRFDQPQHF
length: 16
D: -
V: TRBV7-9
J: TRBJ1-5
size: -

DNA: TGTGCCAGCAGTGACAATGAGCGGAGGAACACTGAAGCTTTCTTT
CDR3: CASSDNERRNTEAFF
length: 15
D: -
V: TRBV6-4
J: TRBJ1-1
size: -

DNA: TGTGCCAGCAGCTTTCTAGACCAAGGGCTGGATACGCAGTATTTT
CDR3: CASSFLDQGLDTQYF
length: 15
D: -
V: TRBV11-2
J: TRBJ2-3
size: -

DNA: TGTGCCAGTAGTCATCTAGCGGGAGGCTACAATGAGCAGTTCTTC
CDR3: CASSHLAGGYNEQFF
length: 15
D: TRBD2
V: TRBV19
J: TRBJ2-1
size: -

DNA: TGTGCCAGCAGCGTAGGGGGCGGAGGGACCCAGTACTTC
CDR3: CASSVGGGGTQYF
length: 13
D: -
V: TRBV9
J: TRBJ2-5
size: -

DNA: TGTGCCAGCAGCCCTCCACAGGGGCTAGGGGAAAAACTGTTTTTT
CDR3: CASSPPQGLGEKLFF
length: 15
D: TRBD1
V: TRBV7-9
J: TRBJ1-4
size: -

DNA: TGTGCCAGCAGCCTCAGAGGGGACCCCAAAAACATTCAGTACTTC
CDR3: CASSLRGDPKNIQYF
length: 15
D: -
V: TRBV7-9
J: TRBJ2-4
size: -

DNA: TGTGCCAGCAGTTCGTCGGGGGAATTCTACGAGCAGTACTTC
CDR3: CASSSSGEFYEQYF
length: 14
D: -
V: TRBV28
J: TRBJ2-7
size: -

DNA: TGTGCCAGTCAACAGGGGTCCCCCTACGAGCAGTACTTC
CDR3: CASQQGSPYEQYF
length: 13
D: TRBD1
V: TRBV6-6
J: TRBJ2-7
size: -

DNA: TGTGCCAGCAGCCTCAACTACGAGCAGTACTTC
CDR3: CASSLNYEQYF
length: 11
D: -
V: TRBV7-9
J: TRBJ2-7
size: -

DNA: TGTGCCAGCAGCAACGACGAGTCGGGCAGGGGGCGGAATGAGCAGTACTTC
CDR3: CASSNDESGRGRNEQYF
length: 17
D: -
V: TRBV21-1
J: TRBJ2-7
size: -

DNA: TGTGCCAGCGAAGAGTGGCAGGGTGTTGTGTCCCAGCATTTT
CDR3: CASEEWQGVVSQHF
length: 14
D: -
V: TRBV28
J: TRBJ1-5
size: few

DNA: TGTGCCAGCAGCTTAACTAGCGGGAACAATGAGCAGTTCTTC
CDR3: CASSLTSGNNEQFF
length: 14
D: TRBD2
V: TRBV7-9
J: TRBJ2-1
size: -

DNA: TGTGCCAGCAGCTTGGGGGTCAGGGTCGGTTCTAATGAAAAACTGTTTTTT
CDR3: CASSLGVRVGSNEKLFF
length: 17
D: -
V: TRBV7-6
J: TRBJ1-4
size: once

DNA: TGTGCCAGCAGCTACCACAGGGGGCGGGATGAAAAACTGTTTTTT
CDR3: CASSYHRGRDEKLFF
length: 15
D: TRBD1
V: TRBV5-5
J: TRBJ1-4
size: -

DNA: TGTGCCAGCAGCTTTGGTAGGGGCACCGGGGAGCTGTTTTTT
CDR3: CASSFGRGTGELFF
length: 14
D: -
V: TRBV7-9
J: TRBJ2-2
size: -

DNA: TGTGCCAGCAGTTACTCGGCGAGAGATACGCAGTATTTT
CDR3: CASSYSARDTQYF
length: 13
D: -
V: TRBV6-6
J: TRBJ2-3
size: -

DNA: TGTGCCAGCAGCTTAGCCGACAGGGGCGCAGATACGCAGTATTTT
CDR3: CASSLADRGADTQYF
length: 15
D: TRBD1
V: TRBV7-9
J: TRBJ2-3
size: -

DNA: TGCGCCAGCAGCCAAGAGCGCCTAGCGGGAGAGCAGTACTTC
CDR3: CASSQERLAGEQYF
length: 14
D: TRBD2
V: TRBV4-3
J: TRBJ2-5
size: -

DNA: TGTGCCAGCAGCTCCCCCGGGACTCGGGGCCCAGAGACCCAGTACTTC
CDR3: CASSSPGTRGPETQYF
length: 16
D: -
V: TRBV9
J: TRBJ2-5
size: -

DNA: TGTGCCAGCAGCTGGACCCAGACAGGCTCCTACGAGCAGTACTTC
CDR3: CASSWTQTGSYEQYF
length: 15
D: -
V: TRBV5-8
J: TRBJ2-7
size: -

DNA: TGTGCCAGCAGTTCCCCTTGGACAGGGGACTATGGCTACACCTTC
CDR3: CASSSPWTGDYGYTF
length: 15
D: TRBD1
V: TRBV27
J: TRBJ1-2
size: once

DNA: TGTGCCAGCAGCCCAGGACTATCCTACGAGCAGTACTTC
CDR3: CASSPGLSYEQYF
length: 13
D: -
V: TRBV11-3
J: TRBJ2-7
size: -

DNA: TGTGCTAGTGGTTTCCAGGGGGTTACTGAAGCTTTCTTT
CDR3: CASGFQGVTEAFF
length: 13
D: TRBD1
V: TRBV12-5
J: TRBJ1-1
size: -